These T cell receptor beta chains were read from a single sample in a study of TIL therapy for anti-PD-1-resistant metastatic lung cancer. Clones were sequenced by immunoSEQ multiplex PCR, and TCRdb holds only the in-frame ones, with some missing. The top ten clones hold over 6.5% of a sample with tens of thousands of clones, 69% of them seen once. The sample was blood, taken at baseline. Receptors originate from a person aged 25 to 79 with non-small cell lung cancer. CDR3s include the opening cysteine and the closing phenylalanine or tryptophan. The order of the fields is V gene, J gene, clone size, D gene, CDR3 DNA, CDR3 protein. D genes are given only for firm matches. Clone size is stated in some rows and not others, as once, few, many or a class when expanded.

>TRBV7-6|TRBJ2-1|few|TRBD2
TGTGCCAGCAGCCCTGGGACTAGCGGGGGGCAGTTCTTC
CASSPGTSGGQFF
>TRBV19|TRBJ2-1|.|.
TGTGCCAGTAGTATAAACGGCGGAAGCTACAATGAGCAGTTCTTC
CASSINGGSYNEQFF
>TRBV19|TRBJ1-5|.|.
TGTGCCAGTAGTATAAGTCAGGCAGATCAGCCCCAGCATTTT
CASSISQADQPQHF
>TRBV11-2|TRBJ2-2|.|.
TGTGCCAGCAGCTTAGGTCCCGGGACTCGGACCGGGGAGCTGTTTTTT
CASSLGPGTRTGELFF
>TRBV11-2|TRBJ1-6|few|.
TGTGCCAGCAGCTTAAACGATAATTCACCCCTCCACTTT
CASSLNDNSPLHF
>TRBV6-5|TRBJ1-5|few|.
TGTGCCAGCAAACAGGGTGTCGGTTATCAGCCCCAGCATTTT
CASKQGVGYQPQHF
>TRBV7-6|TRBJ2-7|.|TRBD1
TGTGCCAGCAGCCCCACAGGGGGCCTTTACGAGCAGTACTTC
CASSPTGGLYEQYF
>TRBV5-1|TRBJ2-4|.|TRBD2
TGCGCCAGCAGGCCCGGGGGGGCCCGGGAGGACATTCAGTACTTC
CASRPGGAREDIQYF
>TRBV19|TRBJ2-2|few|TRBD1
TGTGCCAGTACCCTGGCACAGGGGGTAGACACCGGGGAGCTGTTTTTT
CASTLAQGVDTGELFF
>TRBV29-1|TRBJ2-1|.|.
TGCAGCGTTGCTAGGGTCTACAATGAGCAGTTCTTC
CSVARVYNEQFF
>TRBV4-2|TRBJ2-7|few|.
TGTGCCAGCAGCCAAGATCTAACCGGGGCCTACGAGCAGTACTTC
CASSQDLTGAYEQYF
>TRBV2|TRBJ1-4|.|.
TGTGCCAGCAGTGTACAGGGATTGACTAATGAAAAACTGTTTTTT
CASSVQGLTNEKLFF